Presented here are 19 T cell receptor beta chains from one specimen sequenced in a study of T cells in Graves' hyperthyroidism and ophthalmopathy. Regions amplified from RNA transcripts were the TCR beta CDR3 regions. The study used the HTBI primer set for a first-round RT-PCR of the TCR CDR3. TCRdb analysed the multiplex PCR reads with MiXCR anew, one entry per CDR3 protein. This sample has about 290,000 distinct CDR3 sequences, with about 13% found just once. The specimen was blood. The origin of the receptors is a woman between 35 and 50 years old with Graves' hyperthyroidism.

This clonotype was found many times. This chain joins TRBV12-3 or TRBV12-4 and TRBJ1-5; no reliable D call. CDR3 length: 14 residues. The germline V and J ends were trimmed by 6 bases and 3 bases, with 12 bases remaining between them. The CDR3 DNA sequence: TGTGCCAGCAGGTTGGCGGGAAACAATCAGCCCCAGCATTTT. Protein: CASRLAGNNQPQHF.

This clonotype was found a few times. The chain joins TRBV5-1 to TRBJ1-3, with no clear D. V shed 4 bases and J shed 1 base, with 9 bases lying between them. Germline assignment: CDR1 SGHRS and CDR2 YFSETQ. This CDR3 region has 14 residues. CDR3 nucleotides: TGCGCCAGCAGCCCCCGACTATCTGGAAACACCATATATTTT. Protein product: CASSPRLSGNTIYF.

The table lists this clonotype with many counts. The gene calls are TRBV27 and TRBJ2-3; possible D gene TRBD1, 6 bases. The CDR3 totals 15 residues. Trimming left V 4 bases short and J 6 bases short, with 17 bases between. Germline assignment: CDR1 MNHEY and CDR2 SMNVEV (reference sequence). The chain's CDR3 is CASSSLGSQGDTQYF. DNA of the CDR3: TGTGCCAGCAGTTCGCTGGGGTCGCAGGGGGATACGCAGTATTTT.

Many counts were recorded for this clonotype. This chain joins TRBV19 and TRBJ1-1, with 7 bases fitting TRBD1. The ends lost 7 bases at V and 4 bases at J; junction bases unmatched: 9. The CDR3 spans 14 residues. Germline V CDR1 and CDR2: LNHDA, SQIVND (reference sequence). This CDR3 is CASKEQGLGTEAFF. The CDR3 DNA reads as TGTGCCAGTAAAGAACAGGGGCTCGGCACTGAAGCTTTCTTT.

This clonotype was seen many times. The gene calls are TRBV7-3 and TRBJ1-4, with D perhaps matching TRBD1 (6 bases). This CDR3 contains 13 residues. In germline, CDR1 is SGHTA, CDR2 FQGTGA. Trimming shortened V by 6 bases and J by 7 bases, and 12 bases separated the two germline ends. CDR3 sequence (DNA): TGTGCCAGCAGGAGGGGGTGGAGTGAAAAACTGTTTTTT. It encodes CASRRGWSEKLFF.

The chain recombines TRBV20-1 with TRBJ2-5, with TRBD1 as a possible D gene (6 bases). The CDR3 is 14 amino acids. Germline V gene sequence: CDR1 DFQATT, CDR2 SNEGSKA (reference sequence). V was pared by 3 bases and J by 2 bases, with 13 bases between. CDR3 DNA: TGCAGTGCTAGGACCCCCGACAGGCAAGAGACCCAGTACTTC. It codes for CSARTPDRQETQYF.

Many counts were recorded for this clonotype. The rearrangement joins TRBV2 to TRBJ1-5; 10 nucleotides match TRBD1. The CDR3 is 15 residues long. The J segment lost 2 bases and the V segment lost 4 bases, leaving 2 bases of the junction unmatched. Germline V gene data show CDR1 as SNHLY and CDR2 as FYNNEI. The CDR3 DNA reads TGTGCCAGCAGTGTTGGACAGGGGGGCAATCAGCCCCAGCATTTT. Protein sequence: CASSVGQGGNQPQHF.

The sample holds many counts of this clonotype. The rearrangement uses TRBV6-1 and TRBJ1-2; D unresolved. The length of the CDR3 is 17 residues. In germline, CDR1 is MNHNS, CDR2 SASEGT. The V end lost 5 bases, the J end lost 7 bases, and 26 bases lay between the germline ends. CDR3 amino acids: CASSYMSGKQAGAGYTF. Written as DNA, the CDR3 is TGTGCCAGCAGTTATATGAGTGGGAAGCAAGCCGGAGCTGGCTACACCTTC.

In this sample, this clonotype turned up many times. This chain links TRBV2 with TRBJ1-5; D possibly corresponds to TRBD1 (5 bases). The V and J ends lost 5 bases and 3 bases respectively, with 11 bases between them. The length of the CDR3 is 14 residues. CDR1 SNHLY and CDR2 FYNNEI come from the germline V gene. The CDR3 DNA sequence: TGTGCCAGCAGTCTCGGGACGGACAATCAGCCCCAGCATTTT. Translated, it gives CASSLGTDNQPQHF. The entire variable domain, with the rest obtained from reference TRBV2 and TRBJ1-5, is as follows: EPEVTQTPSHQVTQMGQEVILRCVPISNHLYFYWYRQILGQKVEFLVSFYNNEISEKSEIFDDQFSVERPDGSNFTLKIRSTKLEDSAMYFCASSLGTDNQPQHFGDGTRLSIL.

This clonotype was counted many times. The chain uses TRBV20-1 and TRBJ1-1, with 7 bases matching TRBD1. The CDR3 has 14 amino acids. The germline CDR1 and CDR2 sequences are DFQATT and SNEGSKA (reference sequence). The junction had 4 bases not matched to a gene; V was cut back by 2 bases and J by 1 base. The CDR3 DNA follows: TGCAGTGCTAGAAAGGGACAGCCGAACACTGAAGCTTTCTTT. It is translated as CSARKGQPNTEAFF.

This clonotype was counted many times. The chain is built from TRBV9 and TRBJ2-3; D gene uncertain. V was pared by 0 bases and J by 3 bases, with 5 bases between. CDR1 and CDR2 (germline): SGDLS, YYNGEE. This CDR3 spans 13 amino acids. The CDR3 nucleotides read TGTGCCAGCAGCGTAGCTATGACAGATACGCAGTATTTT. Its translation: CASSVAMTDTQYF.

This clonotype was observed at least ten times. The chain uses TRBV3-1 and TRBJ2-3; D ambiguous. This CDR3 spans 15 amino acids. Germline V gene lookup returns CDR1 LGHDT and CDR2 YNNKEL (reference sequence). The ends were cut back, 1 base at V and 6 bases at J, with 14 bases in the middle. Here the CDR3 DNA reads TGTGCCAGCAGCCAAGGGCGCGGCCCCCACGATACGCAGTATTTT. Translation: CASSQGRGPHDTQYF.

This clonotype was seen repeatedly, ten times or more. The chain uses TRBV29-1 and TRBJ2-5; 7 bases match TRBD2. Germline CDR1 is SQVTM and CDR2 is ANQGSEA. Trimming removed 4 bases from V and 5 bases from J; junction bases left unmatched: 4. The CDR3 contains 12 residues. DNA of the CDR3: TGCAGCGTTGGGGGGGGGAGCGAGACCCAGTACTTC. Amino acids: CSVGGGSETQYF. Combining the CDR3 with reference TRBV29-1 and TRBJ2-5 gives the whole variable domain SAVISQKPSRDICQRGTSLTIQCQVDSQVTMMFWYRQQPGQSLTLIATANQGSEATYESGFVIDKFPISRPNLTFSTLTVSNMSPEDSSIYLCSVGGGSETQYFGPGTRLLVL.

This clonotype appeared a few times. The chain combines TRBV12-5 with TRBJ1-2; a possible D gene is TRBD1 (6 bases). The V gene lost 0 bases and the J gene lost 6 bases, with 20 bases spanning the gap. The CDR3 contains 17 residues. Germline V gene sequence: CDR1 LGHNT, CDR2 FRNRAP. CDR3 loop: CASGLVLRGTNYDGYTF. The CDR3 DNA sequence: TGTGCTAGTGGTTTGGTACTCCGGGGGACAAATTACGATGGCTACACCTTC.

Points on this clonotype: This may be a read error, as it is one base from a much larger clone. The chain combines TRBV6-1 with TRBJ2-3; a weak D match, TRBD2 (6 bases). Looked up from germline, CDR1 is MNHNS and CDR2 is SASEGT. V was cut by 11 bases and J by 3 bases, with 15 bases left in between. CDR3 length equals 13 residues. Here the CDR3 DNA reads TGTGCCCGCACCAACCGGGGGACAGATACGCAGTATTTT. Its protein product is CARTNRGTDTQYF.

This clonotype occurred a few times. The J gene is TRBJ2-7, the V gene TRBV7-6; either TRBD1 or TRBD2 may fit D (5 bases each). CDR3 length equals 15 residues. Germline V gene lookup returns CDR1 SGHVS and CDR2 FNYEAQ. V lost 5 bases and J 7 bases, leaving 21 bases between the germline ends. CDR3 loop: CASSGYGAGPQEQYF. The CDR3 DNA is TGTGCCAGCAGCGGATACGGGGCAGGTCCCCAGGAGCAGTACTTC.

This clonotype was observed at least ten times. The rearrangement links TRBV11-1 to TRBJ2-1, with 10 bases that match TRBD2. The germline CDR1 and CDR2 sequences are SGHAT and FQDESV (reference sequence). This CDR3 is 16 amino acids long. Trimming at V came to 2 bases and at J to 10 bases, leaving 11 bases not matched to a gene. CDR3 in amino acids: CASSLLASGRAKEQFF. The CDR3 DNA follows: TGTGCCAGCAGCTTACTCGCCAGCGGGAGGGCCAAGGAGCAGTTCTTC.

This clonotype was seen a few times. The chain carries TRBV13 and TRBJ2-2; no clear D. Trimming took off 5 bases at V and 6 bases at J, with 10 bases between the two ends. Germline assignment: CDR1 PRHDT and CDR2 FYEKMQ (reference sequence). CDR3 length: 13 residues. DNA of the CDR3: TGTGCCAGCAGCCCCGGTGGTTCCGGGGAGCTGTTTTTT. This sequence encodes CASSPGGSGELFF.

The chain combines TRBV2 with TRBJ1-5, with 7 bases matching TRBD1. CDR3 length equals 16 residues. Germline V gene sequence: CDR1 SNHLY, CDR2 FYNNEI. J was trimmed by 0 bases and V by 8 bases; bases with no gene match: 10. CDR3 amino acids: CASVTGSGVSNQPQHF. CDR3 DNA sequence: TGTGCCAGCGTGACAGGGTCCGGGGTTAGCAATCAGCCCCAGCATTTT.